This paragraph covers one T cell receptor (beta chain) sequence. Its specificity is unknown. The record originates from a study of siplizumab effects on memory and regulatory T cells. Study results and limitations: Naive or memory phenotype assignment was not possible for roughly 80-96% of proliferating CD4+ or CD8+ clones. In controls, roughly 25% of mappable alloreactive CD4+ clones were Treg-derived on average, versus roughly 69% with siplizumab. The diversity of naive T cells seemed greater than that of memory cells, and their alloresponse contribution seemed major.

Measured with immunoSEQ multiplex PCR; TCRdb has only the in-frame clones, and not every one. This table holds over 65,000 clones, more than 85% found once. The J segment lost 4 bases and the V segment lost 3 bases, leaving 9 bases of the junction unmatched. CDR1 is SGHAT, CDR2 FQNNGV, per germline. The CDR3 runs to 16 residues. The sequenced sample consisted of CD8+ T cells sorted from blood. The chain carries TRBV11-2 and TRBJ1-3; 7 nucleotides align to TRBD1. The sequence was collected from a human donor in good health. The CDR3 loop reads CASSFRQGVFGNTIYF. CDR3 DNA: TGTGCCAGCAGCTTTAGACAGGGAGTCTTCGGAAACACCATATATTTT.